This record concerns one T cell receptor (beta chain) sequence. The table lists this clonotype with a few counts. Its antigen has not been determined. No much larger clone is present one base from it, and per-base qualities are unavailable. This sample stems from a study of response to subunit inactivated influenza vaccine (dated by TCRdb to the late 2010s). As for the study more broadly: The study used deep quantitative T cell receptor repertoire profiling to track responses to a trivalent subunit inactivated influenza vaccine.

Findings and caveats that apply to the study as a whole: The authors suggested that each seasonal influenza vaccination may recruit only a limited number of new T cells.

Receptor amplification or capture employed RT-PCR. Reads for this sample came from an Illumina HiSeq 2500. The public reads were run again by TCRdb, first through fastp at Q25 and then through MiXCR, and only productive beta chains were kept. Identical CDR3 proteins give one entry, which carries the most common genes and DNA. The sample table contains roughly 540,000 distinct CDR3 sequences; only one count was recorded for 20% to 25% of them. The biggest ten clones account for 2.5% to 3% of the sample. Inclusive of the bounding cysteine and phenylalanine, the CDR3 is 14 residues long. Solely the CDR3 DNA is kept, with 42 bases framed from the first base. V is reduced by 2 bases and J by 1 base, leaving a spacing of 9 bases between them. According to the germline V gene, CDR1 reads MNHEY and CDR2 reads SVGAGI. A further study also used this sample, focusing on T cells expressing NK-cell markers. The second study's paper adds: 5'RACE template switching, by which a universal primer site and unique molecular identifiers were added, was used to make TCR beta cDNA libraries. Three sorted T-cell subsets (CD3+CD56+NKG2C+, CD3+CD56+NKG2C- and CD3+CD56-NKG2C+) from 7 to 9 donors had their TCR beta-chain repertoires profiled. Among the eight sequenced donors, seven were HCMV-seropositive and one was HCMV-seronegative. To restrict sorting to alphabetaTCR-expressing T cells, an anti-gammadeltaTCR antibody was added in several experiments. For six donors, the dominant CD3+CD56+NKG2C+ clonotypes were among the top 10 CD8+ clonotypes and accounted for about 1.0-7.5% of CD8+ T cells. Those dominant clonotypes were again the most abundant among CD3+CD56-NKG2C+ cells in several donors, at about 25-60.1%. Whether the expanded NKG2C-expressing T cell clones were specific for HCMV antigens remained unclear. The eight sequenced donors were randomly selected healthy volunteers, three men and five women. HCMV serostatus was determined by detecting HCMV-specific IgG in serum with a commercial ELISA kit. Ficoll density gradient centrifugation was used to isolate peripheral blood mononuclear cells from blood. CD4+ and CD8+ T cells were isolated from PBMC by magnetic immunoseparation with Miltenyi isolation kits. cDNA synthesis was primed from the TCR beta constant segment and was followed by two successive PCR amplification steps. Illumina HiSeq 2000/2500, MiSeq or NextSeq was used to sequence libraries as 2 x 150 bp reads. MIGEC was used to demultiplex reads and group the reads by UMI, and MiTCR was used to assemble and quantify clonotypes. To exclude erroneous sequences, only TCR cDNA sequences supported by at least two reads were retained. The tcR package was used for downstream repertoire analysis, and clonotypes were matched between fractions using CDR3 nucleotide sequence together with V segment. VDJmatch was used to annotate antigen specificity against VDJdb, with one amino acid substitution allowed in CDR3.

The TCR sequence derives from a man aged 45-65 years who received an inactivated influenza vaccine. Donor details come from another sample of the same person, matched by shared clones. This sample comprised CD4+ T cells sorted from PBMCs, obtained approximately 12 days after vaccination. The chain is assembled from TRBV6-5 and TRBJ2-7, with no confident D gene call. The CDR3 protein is CASSYDQGSYEQYF. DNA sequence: TGTGCCAGCAGTTACGATCAAGGGTCCTACGAGCAGTACTTC.